This T cell receptor beta chain was observed in a study of blood T cell repertoires in COVID-19. Using immunoSEQ multiplex PCR, the repertoire was profiled, and TCRdb retains in-frame clones only, with some absent. This table has 300,000 to 450,000 clones, approximately 89% appearing once. This CDR3 is 14 amino acids long. V lost 0 bases, J lost 4 bases, and 10 bases lay in between. The germline gives CDR1 MGHRA, CDR2 YSYEKL. The receptor was derived from a woman in her thirties with COVID-19, enrolled during active disease. The rearrangement links TRBV4-1 to TRBJ2-7; D remains unclear. Source material: peripheral blood. This CDR3 reads CASSQEVGWYEQYF. As DNA, the CDR3 is TGCGCCAGCAGCCAAGAGGTGGGCTGGTACGAGCAGTACTTC.